This TCR beta chain was sequenced during a study of blood T cells in healthy people across ages. This clonotype was detected only a few times. Together with a sample-barcoded 5' primer, a J-beta primer mix was included in a second PCR lasting about 7 to 12 cycles. In TCRdb, the 5' RACE reads were re-called with MiXCR into one record per CDR3 protein. This sample has 500,000 to 650,000 distinct CDR3 sequences; over 25% occur once, and the top ten carry approximately 4%. The CDR3 extends over 15 amino acids. Germline lookup yields CDR1 DFQATT and CDR2 SNEGSKA (reference sequence). Separately, the same data were catalogued under a study of T cells of mothers and their children.

The source of this sequence is a boy younger than 10 in good health. V gene TRBV20-1 combines with J gene TRBJ2-7; 9 bases fit TRBD2. The DNA end is a closer match to TRBJ2-5, so the J assignment may be wrong. The sequencing sample was made of blood. The CDR3 loop is CSARDLAGYGETQYF. The CDR3 coding sequence is TGCAGTGCTAGAGACCTAGCGGGATACGGGGAGACCCAGTACTTC.